Listed here are 29 T cell receptor beta chains from one sample, sequenced in a study of T cell repertoires in aging, cancer and after chemotherapy. A mixed TRB-A/B primer pool amplified rearranged TRB by multiplex touch-down PCR. Using its own MiXCR run on the multiplex PCR reads, TCRdb lists one record per CDR3 protein. The sample includes thousands of distinct CDR3 sequences, roughly 49% of them seen just once. Amplification of TCR beta used genomic DNA extracted from peripheral blood. The sample was blood. These receptors originate from a human donor in good health.

By proportion, this clonotype is medium-sized. The CDR3 protein is CSVVGTSGANEQFF. The CDR3 DNA is TGCAGCGTTGTTGGGACTAGCGGAGCCAATGAGCAGTTCTTC. This sequence joins TRBV29-1 and TRBJ2-1, with TRBD2 identical over 11 bases. This CDR3 contains 14 residues. CDR1 and CDR2 from the germline V gene are SQVTM and ANQGSEA. V was pared by 4 bases and J by 6 bases, with 5 bases of the junction left unmatched.

This clonotype was seen just once. Sequence at one end of the junction differs from germline and may be a read error. The chain links TRBV5-3 to TRBJ2-2; D ambiguous. TRBV5-3 is given ORF status, its function remaining uncertain. The CDR3 loop spans 13 amino acids. The CDR3 nucleotides are TGCGCCAGCAGCACCGGAGTCCCGGGGGAGCTGTTTTTT. Translating gives CASSTGVPGELFF.

The chain joins TRBV6-4 to TRBJ1-5; possibly TRBD1 for D (6 bases). V dropped 3 bases and J dropped 2 bases, with 8 bases sitting between them. The CDR3 sequence is 14 residues long. Germline lookup yields CDR1 MRHNA and CDR2 SNTAGT. The CDR3 DNA reads TGTGCCAGCAGTGAGGCAGGGGGCAATCAGCCCCAGCATTTT. It specifies CASSEAGGNQPQHF.

This clonotype was observed a few times. The CDR3 nucleotides read TGTGCCAGCAGCTTCCCTAGCGGATCCACAGATACGCAGTATTTT. Translated: CASSFPSGSTDTQYF. The V and J genes are TRBV19 and TRBJ2-3, with 7 bases aligning to TRBD2. The germline gives CDR1 LNHDA, CDR2 SQIVND (reference sequence). The CDR3 runs 15 residues. Trimming took 9 bases from V and 2 from J; bases not matched to a gene: 11.

This rearrangement joins TRBV5-4 to TRBJ2-7, with D perhaps TRBD2 (5 bases). The ends were cut back, 5 bases at V and 3 bases at J, with 12 bases in the middle. Germline V CDR1 and CDR2: SGHNT, YYREEE (reference sequence). The length of the CDR3 is 13 residues. The CDR3 sequence is CASREVSNYEQYF. DNA of the CDR3: TGTGCCAGCAGGGAGGTCTCAAACTACGAGCAGTACTTC.

This clonotype was counted only a few times. The CDR3 region has the DNA TGTGCCAGCAGTTACTCAGAGGGGGGTGGAAACACCATATATTTT. This sequence encodes CASSYSEGGGNTIYF. The chain carries TRBV6-6 and TRBJ1-3; D perhaps matches TRBD1 (6 bases). Trimming removed 0 bases from V and 3 bases from J, with 9 bases in between. Germline CDR1 and CDR2: MNHNY and SVGAGI (reference sequence). There are 15 residues in the CDR3.

The genes are TRBV20-1 and TRBJ2-1, with 11 bases matching TRBD2. Germline assignment: CDR1 DFQATT and CDR2 SNEGSKA (reference sequence). Losses at the gene ends were 6 bases for V and 2 bases for J; bases not matched to a gene: 3. The CDR3 runs 14 residues. The CDR3 loop reads CSATSGSAYNEQFF. The DNA of the CDR3 is TGCAGTGCAACTAGCGGGAGCGCCTACAATGAGCAGTTCTTC.

This clonotype occurred a few times. J is TRBJ2-3 and V is TRBV20-1; 8 bases are shared with TRBD2. CDR1 is DFQATT, CDR2 SNEGSKA, per germline (reference sequence). V dropped 1 base and J dropped 2; count of bases not matched to a gene: 2. The CDR3 runs to 14 residues. The CDR3 region has the DNA TGCAGTGCTAGAGGAGGACTAGCCACAGATACGCAGTATTTT. Protein product: CSARGGLATDTQYF.

This clonotype was seen a handful of times. The chain combines TRBV29-1 with TRBJ1-4; D might be TRBD1 (5 bases). The germline gives CDR1 SQVTM, CDR2 ANQGSEA. This CDR3 has 12 amino acids. V dropped 6 bases and J dropped 5 bases, with 10 bases sitting between them. CDR3 in DNA: TGCAGCGTCCGGGACCTAAATGAAAAACTGTTTTTT. It translates to CSVRDLNEKLFF.

The genes are TRBV6-1 and TRBJ2-2; no clear D. Germline CDR1 is MNHNS and CDR2 is SASEGT. The germline V and J ends were trimmed by 4 bases and 1 base, with 10 bases remaining between them. This CDR3 spans 15 amino acids. The chain's CDR3 is CASSGMAENTGELFF. The CDR3 bases are TGTGCCAGCAGTGGTATGGCAGAGAACACCGGGGAGCTGTTTTTT.

The V gene is TRBV18, the J gene TRBJ2-3, with D possibly TRBD1 on 6 matching bases. Germline values: CDR1 KGHSH, CDR2 LQKENI. Between the trimmed V and J ends, which lost 6 bases and 4 bases, there was a span of 17 bases. CDR3 size: 15 residues. The chain's CDR3 is CASSPGHSSADTQYF. The CDR3 DNA reads TGTGCCAGCTCCCCGGGACACTCGTCCGCAGATACGCAGTATTTT.

The CDR3 is CASSRVAGLGNEQFF. The DNA of the CDR3 is TGTGCCAGTAGTAGGGTAGCGGGACTCGGCAATGAGCAGTTCTTC. The chain carries TRBV19 and TRBJ2-1, with 8 bases lining up with TRBD2. V lost 4 bases and J lost 6; bases outside the gene matches: 8. This CDR3 comprises 15 residues. Looked up from germline, CDR1 is LNHDA and CDR2 is SQIVND (reference sequence).

This clonotype was counted between two and nine times. The gene calls are TRBV15 and TRBJ1-2, with D unresolved. Looked up from germline, CDR1 is LNHNV and CDR2 is YYDKDF (reference sequence). The length of the CDR3 is 18 residues. The ends were cut back, 0 bases at V and 2 bases at J, with 19 bases in the middle. This CDR3 is CATSRDFRRREENYGYTF. CDR3 nucleotides: TGTGCCACCAGCAGAGATTTCAGGCGTCGCGAGGAAAACTATGGCTACACCTTC.

There are a few counts of this clonotype. J is TRBJ2-1 and V is TRBV13; 12 bases match TRBD2. The CDR3 contains 15 residues. Germline values: CDR1 PRHDT, CDR2 FYEKMQ (reference sequence). With V trimmed by 4 bases and J by 6 bases, 4 bases remained unmatched. DNA for the CDR3: TGTGCCAGCAGCTCCTTACTAGCGGGAGGCAATGAGCAGTTCTTC. Encoded protein: CASSSLLAGGNEQFF.

The chain recombines TRBV5-1 with TRBJ1-2; 8 positions agree with TRBD1. The junction had 10 bases not matched to a gene; V was cut back by 4 bases and J by 5 bases. In germline, CDR1 is SGHRS, CDR2 YFSETQ. CDR3 length equals 15 residues. The chain's CDR3 is CASSLDRGARYGYTF. In nucleotides, the CDR3 is TGCGCCAGCAGCCTAGACAGGGGCGCCCGGTATGGCTACACCTTC.

This chain connects TRBV27 to TRBJ2-1; 9 bases match TRBD2. This CDR3 comprises 15 residues. Germline lookup yields CDR1 MNHEY and CDR2 SMNVEV (reference sequence). V trimming: 4 bases; J trimming: 2 bases; junction bases outside the gene matches: 3. DNA of the CDR3: TGTGCCAGCAGTTCCGGCGGGGGGGCCTACAATGAGCAGTTCTTC. Translation: CASSSGGGAYNEQFF.

This clonotype is termed medium-sized (0.01 to 0.1%). This chain connects TRBV30 to TRBJ2-2; possibly TRBD2 for D (8 bases). Deletions cut 5 bases from V and 0 bases from J, with 13 bases between. CDR1 and CDR2 from the germline V gene are GTSNPN and SVGIG (reference sequence). CDR3 length: 15 amino acids. The DNA of the CDR3 is TGTGCCTGGCGTAGCGGGACAGCGAACACCGGGGAGCTGTTTTTT. This translates into CAWRSGTANTGELFF. The entire variable domain, with the rest obtained from reference TRBV30 and TRBJ2-2, is as follows: SQTIHQWPATLVQPVGSPLSLECTVEGTSNPNLYWYRQAAGRGLQLLFYSVGIGQISSEVPQNLSASRPQDRQFILSSKKLLLSDSGFYLCAWRSGTANTGELFFGEGSRLTVL.

This clonotype was seen a few times. The rearrangement uses TRBV6-5 and TRBJ2-7, with TRBD1 matching 7 bases. Unmatched junction bases numbered 6, after V lost 5 bases and J lost 5 bases. Germline assignment: CDR1 MNHEY and CDR2 SVGAGI. This CDR3 comprises 13 residues. Written as DNA, the CDR3 is TGTGCCAGCAGTCCGACAGGGTTCCACGAGCAGTACTTC. It specifies CASSPTGFHEQYF.

This clonotype was counted a few times. V is TRBV6-5 and J is TRBJ2-1; 8 nucleotides match TRBD2. CDR1 is MNHEY and CDR2 is SVGAGI in the germline V gene. The trim removed 5 bases at V and 0 bases at J, leaving 0 bases unmatched. CDR3 length equals 14 residues. The CDR3 is CASSSGSSYNEQFF. The CDR3 nucleotides read TGTGCCAGCAGTAGCGGGAGCTCCTACAATGAGCAGTTCTTC.

The CDR3 here is CASSLSRTVEQYF. The CDR3 DNA follows: TGTGCCAGCAGTTTATCCCGGACTGTCGAGCAGTACTTC. This chain joins TRBV12-3 or TRBV12-4 and TRBJ2-7; TRBD2 is a possible D gene (5 bases). The CDR3 runs to 13 residues. The V and J ends lost 2 bases and 6 bases respectively, with 11 bases between them.

The V call is TRBV29-1, the J call TRBJ1-1, with D perhaps matching TRBD1 (6 bases). The CDR3 is 14 residues long. The V gene lost 1 base and the J gene lost 6 bases, with 15 bases spanning the gap. In germline, CDR1 is SQVTM, CDR2 ANQGSEA. This CDR3 is CSVEGGQGFPEAFF. The DNA of the CDR3 is TGCAGCGTTGAAGGGGGGCAAGGTTTCCCTGAAGCTTTCTTT.

This clonotype was observed a handful of times. DNA for the CDR3: TGTGCCAGTAGTCCGACTAGCGGGGGGCCAGATACGCAGTATTTT. Amino acid sequence: CASSPTSGGPDTQYF. The chain joins TRBV19 to TRBJ2-3; 13 nucleotides match TRBD2. The CDR3 extends over 15 amino acids. The germline V gene has CDR1 LNHDA and CDR2 SQIVND (reference sequence). Trimming removed 5 bases from V and 4 bases from J; junction bases left unmatched: 3.

This clonotype was counted a few times. The chain uses TRBV6-5 and TRBJ2-3; D remains unclear. Germline loops: CDR1 MNHEY, CDR2 SVGAGI. The CDR3 has 12 amino acids. V was shortened by 2 bases and J by 2 bases, with 2 bases between the two germline ends. The CDR3 DNA reads as TGTGCCAGCAGTTACGTCACAGATACGCAGTATTTT. This translates into CASSYVTDTQYF.

The chain couples TRBV24-1 to TRBJ2-7; D is tentatively TRBD1 or TRBD2 (7 bases each). V was pared by 4 bases and J by 5 bases, with 14 bases between. Germline V gene sequence: CDR1 KGHDR, CDR2 SFDVKD. This CDR3 comprises 14 residues. CDR3 DNA: TGTGCCACCAGTGACAACAGGGGAGGGGACGAGCAGTACTTC. Amino acids: CATSDNRGGDEQYF.

This chain joins TRBV27 and TRBJ2-3; 11 positions agree with TRBD2. V trimming: 6 bases; J trimming: 5 bases; junction bases outside the gene matches: 7. The germline V gene encodes CDR1 MNHEY and CDR2 SMNVEV (reference sequence). There are 15 residues in the CDR3. The CDR3 DNA is TGTGCCAGCAGGCTAGCGGGAGGCCAGGGAGATACGCAGTATTTT. It encodes CASRLAGGQGDTQYF.

In this sample, this clonotype turned up a few times. The chain's CDR3 is CASSREASEGELFF. For the CDR3, the DNA is TGTGCCAGCAGCCGAGAGGCTTCAGAGGGGGAGCTGTTTTTT. The chain couples TRBV28 to TRBJ2-2; D call uncertain. The germline gives CDR1 MDHEN, CDR2 SYDVKM. The length of the CDR3 is 14 residues. V lost 6 bases and J 8 bases, leaving 16 bases between the germline ends.

This clonotype was seen a handful of times. The chain combines TRBV12-3 or TRBV12-4 with TRBJ2-1; the match to TRBD2 covers 7 bases. Trimming at V came to 5 bases and at J to 12 bases, leaving 16 bases not matched to a gene. The CDR3 sequence is 15 residues long. Here the CDR3 DNA reads TGTGCCAGCAGTCCCATGACTAGCCAGATTGAAAGGCAGTTCTTC. Amino acid sequence: CASSPMTSQIERQFF.

The rearrangement links TRBV29-1 to TRBJ2-1, with TRBD2 matching 7 bases. The CDR3 length is 15 residues. Trimming cost V 8 bases and J 4 bases; bases outside gene matches: 14. Germline values: CDR1 SQVTM, CDR2 ANQGSEA. Here the CDR3 DNA reads TGCAGCATACAAATGCGGGGGTGGACTTACAATGAGCAGTTCTTC. It translates to CSIQMRGWTYNEQFF.

The V gene is TRBV28, the J gene TRBJ2-5; D not resolved. Germline V lookup: CDR1 MDHEN, CDR2 SYDVKM. The CDR3 length is 13 residues. The germline V and J ends were trimmed by 3 bases and 1 base, with 6 bases remaining between them. This chain's CDR3 is CASSLSSQETQYF. The DNA for the CDR3 is TGTGCCAGCAGTTTGTCCAGCCAAGAGACCCAGTACTTC.